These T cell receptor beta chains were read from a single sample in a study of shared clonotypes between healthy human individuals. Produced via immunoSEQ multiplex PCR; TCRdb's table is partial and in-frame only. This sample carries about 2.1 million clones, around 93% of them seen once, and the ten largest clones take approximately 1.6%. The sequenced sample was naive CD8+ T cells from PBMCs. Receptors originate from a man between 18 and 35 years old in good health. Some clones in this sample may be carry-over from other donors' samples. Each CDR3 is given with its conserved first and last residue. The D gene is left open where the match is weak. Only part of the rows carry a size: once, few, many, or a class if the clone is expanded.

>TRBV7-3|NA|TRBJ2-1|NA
TGTGCCAGCAGCCAGGGACCCAAAGGCTCCTACAATGAGCAGTTCTTC
CASSQGPKGSYNEQFF
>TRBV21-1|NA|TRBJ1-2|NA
TGTGCCAGCAGCAAAGAGGACCAAGACTATGGCTACACCTTC
CASSKEDQDYGYTF
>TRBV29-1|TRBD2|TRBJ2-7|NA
TGCAGCGTGGGCGGGACTAGCGGGAGTTACGAGCAGTACTTC
CSVGGTSGSYEQYF
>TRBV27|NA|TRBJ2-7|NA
TGTGCCAGCAGTCCGTCAGGGGGGCTGCGATCCTACGAGCAGTACTTC
CASSPSGGLRSYEQYF
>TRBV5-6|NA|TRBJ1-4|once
TGTGCCAGCAGCCGGGGCCGGACTAATGAAAAACTGTTTTTT
CASSRGRTNEKLFF
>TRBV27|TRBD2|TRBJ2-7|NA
TGTGCCAGCAGTTTAGATCGGACTCGGGGGGACCCCTACGAGCAGTACTTC
CASSLDRTRGDPYEQYF
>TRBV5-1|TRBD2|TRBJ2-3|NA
TGCGCCAGCAGCTTGGCCCGGACTAGCGGGACAGATACGCAGTATTTT
CASSLARTSGTDTQYF
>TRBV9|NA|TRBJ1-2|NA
TGTGCCAGCAGCGGTACAGGGACCGACTATGGCTACACCTTC
CASSGTGTDYGYTF
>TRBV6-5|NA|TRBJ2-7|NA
TGTGCCAGCAGTTACTCACGGCTCTACGAGCAGTACTTC
CASSYSRLYEQYF
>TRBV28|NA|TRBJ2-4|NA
TGTGCCAGCAGTTGGAAGCTCCCGGGGGCCAAAAACATTCAGTACTTC
CASSWKLPGAKNIQYF
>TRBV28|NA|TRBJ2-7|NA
TGTGCCAGCAGTTTGCTGACAGGGGGAAGCGGGAGGGCCCCAGCTCGACGGTACGAGCAGTACTTC
CASSLLTGGSGRAPARRYEQYF
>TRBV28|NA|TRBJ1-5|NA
TGTGCCAGCAGTTTAATTTTCCGGGTAGATCAGCCCCAGCATTTT
CASSLIFRVDQPQHF
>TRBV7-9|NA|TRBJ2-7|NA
TGTGCCAGCAGCCCCGCGGACGGCCGATCCCACGAGCAGTACTTC
CASSPADGRSHEQYF
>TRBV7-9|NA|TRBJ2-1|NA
TGTGCCAGCAGCCCCCGTCTAGCCCATACCTACAATGAGCAGTTCTTC
CASSPRLAHTYNEQFF
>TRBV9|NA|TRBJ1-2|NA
TGTGCCAGCAGCGTAGGTGTCGATGGAGGTAGGGTTGATGGCTACACCTTC
CASSVGVDGGRVDGYTF
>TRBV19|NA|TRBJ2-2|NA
TGTGCCAGTAGTATGTTTGGGACAACGAACACCGGGGAGCTGTTTTTT
CASSMFGTTNTGELFF
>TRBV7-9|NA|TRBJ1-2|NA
TGTGCCAGCAGCTTGATCCCTTGGCAGAATGGCTACACCTTC
CASSLIPWQNGYTF
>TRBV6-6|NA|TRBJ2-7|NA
TGTGCCAGCAGGTCACAGGGAATGAGAGGGCTCTACGAGCAGTACTTC
CASRSQGMRGLYEQYF
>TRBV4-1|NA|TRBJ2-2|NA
TGCGCCAGCAGCCAAGAATCGCGGGACACCGGGGAGCTGTTTTTT
CASSQESRDTGELFF
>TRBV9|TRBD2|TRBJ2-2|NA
TGTGCCAGCAGCTTTTCCGCTAGCGGAGCGAACACCGGGGAGCTGTTTTTT
CASSFSASGANTGELFF
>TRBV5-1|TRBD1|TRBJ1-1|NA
TGCGCCAGCAGCTTCACAGGGGCCGCTGAAGCTTTCTTT
CASSFTGAAEAFF
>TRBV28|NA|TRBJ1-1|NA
TGTGCCAGCAGGGGTCCGAACACTGAAGCTTTCTTT
CASRGPNTEAFF
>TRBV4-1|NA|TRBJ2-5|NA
TGCGCCAGCAGCCTGCGCCGGGGGGAGACCCAGTACTTC
CASSLRRGETQYF
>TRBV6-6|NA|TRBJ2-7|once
TGTGCCAGCACCTCGAACACCTACGAGCAGTACTTC
CASTSNTYEQYF
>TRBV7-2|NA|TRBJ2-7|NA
TGTGCCAGCAGCTTATTTGGTACAGCCGTGGCGGGGAACTACGAGCAGTACTTC
CASSLFGTAVAGNYEQYF
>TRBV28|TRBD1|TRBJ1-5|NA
TGTGCCAGCAGTCTCCAGGGGGCGCATCAGCCCCAGCATTTT
CASSLQGAHQPQHF
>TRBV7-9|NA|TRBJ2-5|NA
TGTGCCAGCAGCTTAGACAGGGGGCTAGCGGGAGCCGAGACCCAGTACTTC
CASSLDRGLAGAETQYF
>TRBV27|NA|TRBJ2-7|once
TGTGCCAGCAGTTTGAGCGGCAGGGTGTCCTACGAGCAGTACTTC
CASSLSGRVSYEQYF
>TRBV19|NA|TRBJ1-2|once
TGTGCCAGTAGTACGTTCGGACCGGCCCCGTATGGCTACACCTTC
CASSTFGPAPYGYTF
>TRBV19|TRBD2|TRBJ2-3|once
TGTGCCAGTAGAAACCTAGCGGGAGACCTAGATACGCAGTATTTT
CASRNLAGDLDTQYF
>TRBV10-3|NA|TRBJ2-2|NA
TGTGCCATCAGTGGTGGTAGCGTGAACACCGGGGAGCTGTTTTTT
CAISGGSVNTGELFF
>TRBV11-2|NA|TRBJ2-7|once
TGTGCCAGCAGCCCTCGGGACGCTTCCTACGAGCAGTACTTC
CASSPRDASYEQYF
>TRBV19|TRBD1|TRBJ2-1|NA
TGTGCCAGTAGTATTGGGACAGGGGTATACAATGAGCAGTTCTTC
CASSIGTGVYNEQFF
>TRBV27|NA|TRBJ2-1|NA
TGTGCCAGCAGTTCCCTGGGGGTGGCGGTCATTACCTACAATGAGCAGTTCTTC
CASSSLGVAVITYNEQFF
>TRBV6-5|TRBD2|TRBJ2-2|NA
TGTGCCAGCAGTCTCAGCGGGGAGAACACCGGGGAGCTGTTTTTT
CASSLSGENTGELFF
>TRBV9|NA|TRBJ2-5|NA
TGTGCCAGCATCACCCGGAGGCCTAAAGAAGAGACCCAGTACTTC
CASITRRPKEETQYF
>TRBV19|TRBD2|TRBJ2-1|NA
TGTGCCAGTAGTTGGCGGGAGCAAATGAATGAGCAGTTCTTC
CASSWREQMNEQFF
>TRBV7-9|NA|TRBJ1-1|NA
TGTGCCAGCAGCTTAGCCGGGTTGGAGACTGAAGCTTTCTTT
CASSLAGLETEAFF
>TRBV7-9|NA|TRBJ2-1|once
TGTGCCAGCAGCTTAGCGTTGCGGGATGAGCAGTTCTTC
CASSLALRDEQFF
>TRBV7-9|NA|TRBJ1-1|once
TGTGCCAGCAGCCCATATCCCTCGGGCGAGCCTGAAGCTTTCTTT
CASSPYPSGEPEAFF
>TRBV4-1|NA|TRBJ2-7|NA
TGCGCCAGCAGCCCCTCGGCCCTCAACGAGCAGTACTTC
CASSPSALNEQYF
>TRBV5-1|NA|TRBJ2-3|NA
TGCGCCAGCAGCTTGGACCGAAGCACAGATACGCAGTATTTT
CASSLDRSTDTQYF
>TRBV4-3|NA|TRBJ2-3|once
TGCGCCAGCAGCCAGGCAGGGAGGGGGGGAGATACGCAGTATTTT
CASSQAGRGGDTQYF
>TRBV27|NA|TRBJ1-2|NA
TGTGCCAGCAGTCCAAGCCCGGGGCGAGATGGCTACACCTTC
CASSPSPGRDGYTF
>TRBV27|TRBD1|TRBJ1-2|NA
TGTGCCAGCAGTTCCCGGACAGGGTTTTTATCTGGCTACACCTTC
CASSSRTGFLSGYTF